This T cell receptor (beta chain) was captured in a study of Graves' ophthalmopathy and Graves' hyperthyroidism. In the study overall: Peripheral blood sampling preceded any treatment and occurred at initial diagnosis.

General study points: Blood contained most expanded thyroid clonotypes exceeding 0.001 frequency.

The CDR3 runs to 12 residues. The ends were cut back, 5 bases at V and 4 bases at J, with 11 bases in the middle. Germline V gene data show CDR1 as SQVTM and CDR2 as ANQGSEA. Comments on this clonotype: Its antigen is not identified.

RNA transcripts served as template for amplifying TCR beta CDR3 sequences. RT-PCR with HTBI primers came first, then second-round multiplex PCR. MiXCR was run by TCRdb on the multiplex PCR reads, yielding one entry per CDR3 protein. The sample records 200,000 to 300,000 distinct CDR3 sequences, 45% to 55% being singletons. Clinical symptoms, serum thyroxine, TRAb, thyroid ultrasound and orbital computed tomography formed the basis of diagnosis. The genes are TRBV29-1 and TRBJ2-5; D is possibly TRBD2 (5 bases). This sequence was found in an adult man with Graves' ophthalmopathy. Source material: peripheral blood. CDR3 nucleotide sequence: TGCAGCGTTCTTCTCCGGGGAGAGACCCAGTACTTC. Residues: CSVLLRGETQYF.